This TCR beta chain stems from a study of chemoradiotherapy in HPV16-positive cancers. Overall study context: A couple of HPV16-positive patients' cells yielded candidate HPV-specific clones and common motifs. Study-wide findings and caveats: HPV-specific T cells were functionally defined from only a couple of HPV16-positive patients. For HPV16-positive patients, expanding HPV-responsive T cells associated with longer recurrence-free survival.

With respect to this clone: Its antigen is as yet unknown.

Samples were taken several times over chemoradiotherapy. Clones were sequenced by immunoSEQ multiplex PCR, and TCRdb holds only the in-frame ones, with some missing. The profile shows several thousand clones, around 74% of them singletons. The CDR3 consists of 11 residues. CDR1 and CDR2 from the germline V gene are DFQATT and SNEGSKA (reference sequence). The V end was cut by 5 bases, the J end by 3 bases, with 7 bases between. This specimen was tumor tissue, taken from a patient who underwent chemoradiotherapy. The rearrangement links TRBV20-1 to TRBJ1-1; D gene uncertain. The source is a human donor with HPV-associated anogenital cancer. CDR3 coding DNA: TGCAGTGCTCGCCGGGACACTGAAGCTTTCTTT. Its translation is CSARRDTEAFF.